This T cell receptor (beta chain) came from a study of blood T cell repertoires in COVID-19. Study-wide background: Sites in the United States, Italy and Spain provided acute and convalescent COVID-19 samples. From T cells, B-cell-depleted T cells, or PBMCs came the material, which was cDNA or gDNA.

As handled by the study authors: Amplification with reference gene primers provided the estimates of nucleated cell counts. Some clones are missing from TCRdb's copy, which holds only in-frame ones; the method was immunoSEQ multiplex PCR. For V, J and clone size, that table is used; D and trimming come from the DNA. The sample consists of under 35,000 clones, about 85% of them appearing once. The clonotype comes from a human donor in a cohort sampled during active COVID-19. Material for sequencing was peripheral blood.

The CDR3 DNA reads TGTGCCAGCAGCTTAGATTCCGCGTCCGAGCAGTACTTC. Protein: CASSLDSASEQYF. This sequence joins TRBV11-2 and TRBJ2-7; D gene uncertain. CDR1 and CDR2 from the germline V gene are SGHAT and FQNNGV. With 0 bases removed from V and 6 bases from J, the gap between germline ends came to 9 bases. The CDR3 sequence is 13 residues long.